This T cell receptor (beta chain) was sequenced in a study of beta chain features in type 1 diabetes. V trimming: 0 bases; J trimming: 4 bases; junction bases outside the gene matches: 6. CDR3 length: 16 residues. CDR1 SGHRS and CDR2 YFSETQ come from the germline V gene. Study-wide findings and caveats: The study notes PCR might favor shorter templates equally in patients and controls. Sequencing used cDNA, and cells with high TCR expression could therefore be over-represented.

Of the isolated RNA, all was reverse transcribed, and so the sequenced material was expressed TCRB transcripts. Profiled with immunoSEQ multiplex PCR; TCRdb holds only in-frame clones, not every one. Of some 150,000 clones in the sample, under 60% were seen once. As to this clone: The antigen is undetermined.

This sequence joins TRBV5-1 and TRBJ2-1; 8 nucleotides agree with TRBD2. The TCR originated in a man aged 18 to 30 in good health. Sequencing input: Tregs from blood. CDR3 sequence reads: CASSLGGGYLYNEQFF. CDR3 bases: TGCGCCAGCAGCTTGGGCGGGGGGTACCTTTACAATGAGCAGTTCTTC.